Listed below are T cell receptor beta chains from one sample, sequenced in a study of blood T cell repertoires in COVID-19. The data were produced by immunoSEQ multiplex PCR, yet TCRdb's version contains in-frame clones alone and is incomplete. The table records a few hundred thousand clones, 70% to 90% of them present only once. Sequencing input: peripheral blood. These receptors came from a man younger than 30 with COVID-19, enrolled during active disease. Each CDR3 is given with its conserved first and last residue. Each record gives: CDR3 DNA, CDR3 protein, J gene, clone size, V gene, D gene. The D gene is left open where the match is weak. The size of a clone is reported for some rows only, either as once, few or many, or as a class for expanded clones.

DNA: TGCGCCAGCAGCCAAGGTCAAGGGGATACCACAGATACGCAGTATTTT; CDR3: CASSQGQGDTTDTQYF; J: TRBJ2-3; size: -; V: TRBV4-1; D: -
DNA: TGTGCCAGCAGCGCCCAACTAGGGACTAGCGGGGATAGGGGCTACAATGAGCAGTTCTTC; CDR3: CASSAQLGTSGDRGYNEQFF; J: TRBJ2-1; size: -; V: TRBV3-1/TRBV3-2; D: TRBD2
DNA: TGCAGCGTTAGTCTCGGGGGCGCGGGGGACACTGAAGCTTTCTTT; CDR3: CSVSLGGAGDTEAFF; J: TRBJ1-1; size: -; V: TRBV29-1; D: -
DNA: TGTGCCAGTAGTATTGGGGGGTTGGGAAACACCATATATTTT; CDR3: CASSIGGLGNTIYF; J: TRBJ1-3; size: -; V: TRBV19; D: -
DNA: TGTGCCAGGGGACAGGGCGAAGCTTTCTTT; CDR3: CARGQGEAFF; J: TRBJ1-1; size: once; V: TRBV2; D: TRBD1
DNA: TGTGCCAGCTCACCACAGACAGGGCAACAACATGAGCAGTTCTTC; CDR3: CASSPQTGQQHEQFF; J: TRBJ2-1; size: -; V: TRBV18; D: TRBD1
DNA: TGTGCCAGCAGTGAGGGGACGGGAGGCTATGGCTACACCTTC; CDR3: CASSEGTGGYGYTF; J: TRBJ1-2; size: -; V: TRBV2; D: -
DNA: TGTGCCAGCAGCTACAGGGACACCTACAATGAGCAGTTCTTC; CDR3: CASSYRDTYNEQFF; J: TRBJ2-1; size: once; V: TRBV11-2; D: -
DNA: TGTGCCAGCAGTGACAGGGAGCGAGAAAAACTGTTTTTT; CDR3: CASSDREREKLFF; J: TRBJ1-4; size: -; V: TRBV6-6; D: TRBD1
DNA: TGTGCCAGCAGCTACCTGCCGGTTGCCGGGGAGCTGTTTTTT; CDR3: CASSYLPVAGELFF; J: TRBJ2-2; size: -; V: TRBV7-3; D: -
DNA: TGCGCCAGCAGCTCCGGGACAGGGGCCTACGAGCAGTACTTC; CDR3: CASSSGTGAYEQYF; J: TRBJ2-7; size: -; V: TRBV4-1; D: TRBD1
DNA: TGCGCCAGCAGCCGGCAGGGGACCGGGGAGCTGTTTTTT; CDR3: CASSRQGTGELFF; J: TRBJ2-2; size: -; V: TRBV4-1; D: -
DNA: TGCGCCAGCAGCCTAACAAGCGGGCAGCCAACTACCTACGAGCAGTACTTC; CDR3: CASSLTSGQPTTYEQYF; J: TRBJ2-7; size: -; V: TRBV5-1; D: -
DNA: TGTGCCAGCAGTTCCGGGAGGCGGACAGATACGCAGTATTTT; CDR3: CASSSGRRTDTQYF; J: TRBJ2-3; size: -; V: TRBV2; D: TRBD2
DNA: TGTGCCAGTAGGATGACTAGCGGGGGATTCTACGAGCAGTACTTC; CDR3: CASRMTSGGFYEQYF; J: TRBJ2-7; size: -; V: TRBV19; D: TRBD2
DNA: TGTGCCAGCGGCCTGGGCTCAATCAACGAGCAGTACTTC; CDR3: CASGLGSINEQYF; J: TRBJ2-7; size: -; V: TRBV2; D: -
DNA: TGTGCCAGCAGCCCGAAGGACAGGGGTGATGGCTACACCTTC; CDR3: CASSPKDRGDGYTF; J: TRBJ1-2; size: -; V: TRBV5-5; D: TRBD1
DNA: TGTGCCAGTAGTATCGCTGGAGGGCCCCAGTACTTC; CDR3: CASSIAGGPQYF; J: TRBJ2-5; size: -; V: TRBV19; D: -
DNA: TGCGCCAGCAGCTTAAAACTAGCGGGAGATTTTGATACGCAGTATTTT; CDR3: CASSLKLAGDFDTQYF; J: TRBJ2-3; size: -; V: TRBV4-1; D: TRBD2
DNA: TGTGCCAGCAGCTGGCCCGGGACAGTAAAAGAGACCCAGTACTTC; CDR3: CASSWPGTVKETQYF; J: TRBJ2-5; size: -; V: TRBV5-6; D: TRBD1
DNA: TGTGCCAGCAGCCGGACAGGGAGCACCGGGGAGCTGTTTTTT; CDR3: CASSRTGSTGELFF; J: TRBJ2-2; size: -; V: TRBV14; D: TRBD1
DNA: TGTGCCAGCAGGTCGACAGGGGGGGACTCACCCCTCCACTTT; CDR3: CASRSTGGDSPLHF; J: TRBJ1-6; size: -; V: TRBV6-5; D: TRBD1
DNA: TGTGCCAGTAGTGGGACAGGGATTCGCGCAGATACGCAGTATTTT; CDR3: CASSGTGIRADTQYF; J: TRBJ2-3; size: -; V: TRBV19; D: TRBD1
DNA: TGTGCCAGCTCACCCGGTTCCATCTCTGGAAACACCATATATTTT; CDR3: CASSPGSISGNTIYF; J: TRBJ1-3; size: -; V: TRBV18; D: -
DNA: TGTGCCAGCTCACCTAGCGGGTCTACCTACGAGCAGTACTTC; CDR3: CASSPSGSTYEQYF; J: TRBJ2-7; size: -; V: TRBV18; D: TRBD2
DNA: TGTGCCAGCAGCGAACAGGGAGGGTCGGGCTATGGCTACACCTTC; CDR3: CASSEQGGSGYGYTF; J: TRBJ1-2; size: -; V: TRBV7-9; D: -
DNA: TGTGCCAGCAGCTTAGGACTGTACTACAATGAGCAGTTCTTC; CDR3: CASSLGLYYNEQFF; J: TRBJ2-1; size: once; V: TRBV7-2; D: -
DNA: TGTGCCAGCAGTCCTAGGACAGGGTTGAACACCGGGGAGCTGTTTTTT; CDR3: CASSPRTGLNTGELFF; J: TRBJ2-2; size: once; V: TRBV7-9; D: TRBD1
DNA: TGTGCCAGCAGCTTCAATAGCGGGAGGGCCCGCACCGGGGAGCTGTTTTTT; CDR3: CASSFNSGRARTGELFF; J: TRBJ2-2; size: -; V: TRBV11-3; D: TRBD2
DNA: TGTGCCAGTAGTGAACCGGGACAGGGGGCTGGAGATACGCAGTATTTT; CDR3: CASSEPGQGAGDTQYF; J: TRBJ2-3; size: -; V: TRBV19; D: TRBD1
DNA: TGTGCCACCACCACAGGGAACACTGAAGCTTTCTTT; CDR3: CATTTGNTEAFF; J: TRBJ1-1; size: -; V: TRBV2; D: -
DNA: TGTGCCAGCGAGAGTAGCGGGTGGTACGAGCAGTACTTC; CDR3: CASESSGWYEQYF; J: TRBJ2-7; size: once; V: TRBV6-5; D: TRBD2
DNA: TGTGCCAGCAGCTTATCTCGGGGGCAAGAGACCCAGTACTTC; CDR3: CASSLSRGQETQYF; J: TRBJ2-5; size: -; V: TRBV6-5; D: -
DNA: TGTGCCAGCCTGCGGCAGGGGAGAGACAATGAGCAGTTCTTC; CDR3: CASLRQGRDNEQFF; J: TRBJ2-1; size: -; V: TRBV27; D: -
DNA: TGTGCCAGCAGAGGGTCTAGCGGGGGGGCCCTAACAGATACGCAGTATTTT; CDR3: CASRGSSGGALTDTQYF; J: TRBJ2-3; size: -; V: TRBV2; D: TRBD2
DNA: TGCGCCAGCAGGTCCGGGACAGGGCTCCCAGATACGCAGTATTTT; CDR3: CASRSGTGLPDTQYF; J: TRBJ2-3; size: -; V: TRBV5-1; D: TRBD1
DNA: TGTGCCAGCTCAGTAGAACTGAAAAACAATGAGCAGTTCTTC; CDR3: CASSVELKNNEQFF; J: TRBJ2-1; size: -; V: TRBV18; D: -
DNA: TGTGCCTGGACAGGGGGCTACGAGCAGTACTTC; CDR3: CAWTGGYEQYF; J: TRBJ2-7; size: -; V: TRBV30; D: TRBD1
DNA: TGTGCCAGCAGTCAGGGATCCTATAATTCACCCCTCCACTTT; CDR3: CASSQGSYNSPLHF; J: TRBJ1-6; size: -; V: TRBV25-1; D: -
DNA: TGTGCCAGTAGTATAGTGGAGGGTGGACCCTATGGCTACACCTTC; CDR3: CASSIVEGGPYGYTF; J: TRBJ1-2; size: -; V: TRBV19; D: -
DNA: TGTGCCTGGGGAACAGGGCTGGGGGAGCAGTACTTC; CDR3: CAWGTGLGEQYF; J: TRBJ2-7; size: few; V: TRBV30; D: -
DNA: TGTGCCAGCAGCCAAGGGCATGTCGATTGGAATGAGCAGTTCTTC; CDR3: CASSQGHVDWNEQFF; J: TRBJ2-1; size: -; V: TRBV14; D: -
DNA: TGTGCCAGCAGCTTAACTGCAACTAATGAAAAACTGTTTTTT; CDR3: CASSLTATNEKLFF; J: TRBJ1-4; size: -; V: TRBV7-2; D: -
DNA: TGTGCCAGCTCACTCGGACAGGGGGCTACGGAGACCCAGTACTTC; CDR3: CASSLGQGATETQYF; J: TRBJ2-5; size: -; V: TRBV18; D: TRBD1